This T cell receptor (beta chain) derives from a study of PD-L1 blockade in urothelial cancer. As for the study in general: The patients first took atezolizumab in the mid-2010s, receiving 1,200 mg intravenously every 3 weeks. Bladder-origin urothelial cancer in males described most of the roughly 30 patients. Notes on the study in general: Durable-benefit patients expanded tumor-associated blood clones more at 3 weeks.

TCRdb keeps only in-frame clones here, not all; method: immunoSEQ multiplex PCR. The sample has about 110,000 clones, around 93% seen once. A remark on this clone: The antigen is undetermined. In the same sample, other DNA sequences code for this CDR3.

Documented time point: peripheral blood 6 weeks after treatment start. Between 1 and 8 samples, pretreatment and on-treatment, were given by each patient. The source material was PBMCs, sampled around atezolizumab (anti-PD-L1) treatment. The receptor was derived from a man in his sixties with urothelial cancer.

CDR3 sequence reads: CASRNLGQGAGEQYF. The CDR3 nucleotides read TGTGCCAGCAGGAATCTAGGACAGGGAGCGGGAGAGCAGTACTTC. The chain is built from TRBV6-1 and TRBJ2-7; tentatively, D is TRBD1 (8 bases). The germline CDR1 and CDR2 sequences are MNHNS and SASEGT. V lost 6 bases and J 7 bases, leaving 22 bases between the germline ends. The CDR3 contains 15 residues.